These 8 T cell receptor beta chains were all obtained from the same sample, sequenced in a study of shared clonotypes between healthy human individuals. Data came from immunoSEQ multiplex PCR; TCRdb stores just in-frame clones and leaves some out. The table records about 2.4 million clones, roughly 93% of them present only once. Sequenced material: naive CD4+ T cells from PBMCs. Subset given: CD45RA+ positively selected. The receptors stem from a man aged 18 to 29 in good health. Some clones in this sample may be carry-over from other donors' samples.

The V call is TRBV29-1, the J call TRBJ2-3, with a weak D call TRBD2 (5 bases). Deletions cut 4 bases from V and 1 base from J, with 12 bases between. There are 14 residues in the CDR3. Per the germline V gene, CDR1 is SQVTM and CDR2 is ANQGSEA. DNA for the CDR3: TGCAGCGTTGTCACAGCGGCACGCACAGATACGCAGTATTTT. Translating gives CSVVTAARTDTQYF.

The chain joins TRBV7-7 to TRBJ2-3; no clear D. Trimming shortened V by 5 bases and J by 2 bases, and 8 bases separated the two germline ends. This CDR3 contains 13 residues. Germline V gene sequence: CDR1 SSHAT, CDR2 FNYEAQ (reference sequence). The CDR3 protein is CASSAEFTDTQYF. DNA of the CDR3: TGTGCCAGCAGCGCCGAGTTCACAGATACGCAGTATTTT.

The chain recombines TRBV11-3 with TRBJ2-5; possible D gene TRBD2, 6 bases. This CDR3 is built from 14 residues. Germline loops: CDR1 SGHNT, CDR2 YENEEA. With 5 bases removed from V and 7 bases from J, the gap between germline ends came to 17 bases. The CDR3 loop reads CASSPEGPSGTQYF. CDR3 in DNA: TGTGCCAGCAGCCCGGAGGGCCCTTCGGGGACCCAGTACTTC.

The V call is TRBV29-1, the J call TRBJ1-1; D remains unclear. CDR1 and CDR2 (germline): SQVTM, ANQGSEA. This CDR3 contains 12 residues. The ends were cut back, 4 bases at V and 6 bases at J, with 12 bases in the middle. DNA of the CDR3: TGCAGCGTTGTGTGGCAGGCCTCTGAAGCTTTCTTT. Translating it yields CSVVWQASEAFF.

The V gene is TRBV5-1, the J gene TRBJ2-5, with D possibly matching TRBD2 (5 bases). Germline V lookup: CDR1 SGHRS, CDR2 YFSETQ. Trimming shortened V by 5 bases and J by 3 bases, and 17 bases separated the two germline ends. CDR3 length: 15 amino acids. CDR3 DNA: TGCGCCAGCAGGAGGTCCCCGGAGGAAAAAGAGACCCAGTACTTC. It is translated as CASRRSPEEKETQYF.

The J gene is TRBJ1-4, the V gene TRBV4-1; D is unclear. Germline V gene sequence: CDR1 MGHRA, CDR2 YSYEKL. Trimming shortened V by 1 base and J by 8 bases, and 8 bases separated the two germline ends. This CDR3 has 13 amino acids. This CDR3 reads CASSQVLYEKLFF. The DNA for the CDR3 is TGCGCCAGCAGCCAAGTTCTTTACGAAAAACTGTTTTTT.

The gene calls are TRBV4-2 and TRBJ2-1; D is perhaps TRBD1 (7 bases). The CDR3 extends over 17 amino acids. CDR1 and CDR2 from the germline V gene are LGHNA and YNFKEQ. V shed 0 bases and J shed 11 bases, with 23 bases lying between them. CDR3 in amino acids: CASSQDSAGQIGRKQFF. CDR3 bases: TGTGCCAGCAGCCAAGATTCGGCGGGACAGATCGGTAGAAAGCAGTTCTTC.

This chain links TRBV14 with TRBJ2-7; a weak D match, TRBD1 (6 bases). The CDR3 loop spans 14 amino acids. Trimming removed 0 bases from V and 3 bases from J, with 9 bases in between. The germline V gene has CDR1 SGHDN and CDR2 FVKESK. The CDR3 reads CASSQDLGGYEQYF. CDR3 in DNA: TGTGCCAGCAGCCAAGATTTAGGGGGCTACGAGCAGTACTTC.